This T cell receptor beta chain was profiled in a study of cytomegalovirus exposure and HLA in healthy donors (dated by TCRdb to about 2017). A note on the overall study: According to an earlier analysis of a few hundred of the donors, 150 million to 200 million T cells yielded 120 million or so unique TCR beta sequences and less than 300 Gb of sequence data. The number of donors typed differed by locus, with roughly 629-640 for A, B, C, DRB1 and DQB1, roughly 520 for DQA1, 600 to 610 for DPA1, and around 430 for DPB1. Besides the first cohort of under 700 subjects, a separate validation cohort made up of some 110 different subjects was used. Every repertoire in the discovery cohort had been generated on one and the same sequencing platform. HLA typing covered class I and class II loci at four-digit resolution. The T cell repertoires of around 670 subjects were profiled by immunosequencing and related to cytomegalovirus serostatus. A later genetic analysis used genome-wide SNP genotypes for about three fifths of the 666 donors, treating that subset as a discovery cohort. Among the approximately 400 genotyped donors, around 79% belonged to the genetic ancestry cluster associated with self-reported Caucasian donors. To predict cytomegalovirus infection status, the study combined high-throughput TCR immunosequencing, statistical association of individual TCRs with disease status, and machine learning. An early release covering roughly 640 HLA-typed donors comprised approximately 290 gigabases of sequencing data and tens of millions of unique TCR sequences. Donor age, sex, ethnicity and CMV serostatus were compiled alongside the repertoire data. The aim of the study was to test whether cataloging public T cell receptors could identify signatures of past pathogen exposure. A few DR-DQ haplotypes were handled as single units for association and clustering because linkage in the cohort was strong. The later analysis used no new phenotypic data to find candidate immune exposures, relying instead on TCR beta sequences and their occurrence across donors. In a later analysis, previously published TCR beta repertoires from several hundred donors were re-analyzed and high-resolution HLA genotyping was added so that TCR occurrence patterns could be studied. An earlier analysis of around 580 of the donors used high-throughput TCR beta sequencing to judge whether each TCR beta V gene segment behaved as functional or pseudogenic. On average, about 240,000 unique TCR beta nucleotide sequences were sequenced per donor among roughly 430 genotyped donors of the cohort, with about 17% of those sequences being non-productive.

The library was made by the immunoSEQ multiplex PCR assay. A mixture of 60 forward primers for TCR Vbeta segments and 13 reverse primers for TCR Jbeta segments was used in the multiplex PCR. Amplification of the CDR3 region of rearranged TCR beta genes was performed with a multiplex PCR assay on genomic DNA. The Illumina HiSeq System was used to sequence the amplified TCR beta libraries as 87-base-pair reads. Concerning the study's data processing: A later analysis counted tens of millions of unique TCR beta chains across the 650 to 700 repertoires, and about 10 million of these chains were shared by at least two donors. To remove PCR and sequencing errors, raw reads were error-corrected and collapsed into unique sequences using a nearest-neighbor algorithm that merged closely related sequences. To assign V, D and J gene segments, CDR3 sequences were aligned to IMGT reference sequences. For a sequence to be retained, at least a six-nucleotide match to both a V gene segment and a J gene segment was required. A rearrangement counted as productive if the CDR3 had no stop codons and remained in frame with V and J, and every other rearrangement counted as non-productive. CDR3 was defined by IMGT convention, running from the second conserved V-encoded cysteine to the conserved J-encoded phenylalanine. Sequences without an unambiguous match to a single V gene segment were excluded from the earlier analysis of approximately 600 of the donors. In an earlier analysis of some 590 of the donors, V segments were called functional above 56.7% productive rearrangements and were called segregating when the between-donor standard deviation exceeded 5%. A statistical classification framework was built to diagnose cytomegalovirus status from the catalog of TCR beta chain sequences. V and J gene assignment, in a later analysis, came from comparing TCR nucleotide sequences with IMGT/GENE-DB human TR gene sequences. The TCRdist pipeline was used in a later analysis to assign CDR3 sequences and most-parsimonious VDJ recombination scenarios. In a later analysis, every TCR beta chain was defined by the combination of its CDR3 amino acid sequence and its V-gene family, and reads without a unique V-gene family were dropped. A later analysis removed 592 highly shared, low-generation-probability nucleotide sequences to deal with suspected cross-contamination and a sequencing artifact. A later analysis calculated a clonal expansion index for each public chain from normalized within-repertoire ranks of inferred template counts. A later analysis computed generation probabilities with a VDJ recombination model fitted to out-of-frame rearrangements, and checked the results against IGoR. In a later analysis, TCR-TCR, TCR-HLA and TCR-CMV co-occurrence was scored with hypergeometric tests, and a repertoire-size bias correction was applied to TCR pairs. In a later analysis, false discovery rates were estimated by permuting HLA or CMV assignments 20 times. A later analysis grouped co-occurring TCRs with DBSCAN, adding TCRdist sequence similarity when clustering within HLA-allele-positive subsets. Repertoires with fewer than 30,000 or more than 120,000 public chains were left out of co-occurrence clustering, as were five repertoires with anomalous nucleotide sharing. Imported from immuneACCESS, the table was reduced by TCRdb to in-frame sequences with V and J called. These copies leave out some clones; in studies compared against another copy, an unresolved V gene accounts for under half, and the cause of the remainder is not known. V, J and clone size are taken as reported in that table, and D and trimming were inferred from the DNA itself. The sample contains 250,000 to 350,000 clones, more than 80% of them found a single time. Less than 4% of the sample is held by the ten biggest clonotypes.

Summary of the overall study and its limitations: Linkage disequilibrium might explain the correlated functional status among segregating V segments, but an unknown experimental factor could not be ruled out. Because HLA typing was unavailable for some donors at each locus, only the typed subset was used in association tests. A few of the identified cytomegalovirus-associated TCR beta chains were confirmed in vitro to be specific for cytomegalovirus antigens. It was suggested by the authors that the approach could potentially be generalized to other disease states and immunological phenotypes. Broadly in line with IMGT annotations, most TCR beta V segments showed up in productive rearrangements about 90% or about 30% of the time in an earlier analysis of roughly 590 of the donors. In a later analysis, the rate of TCR association differed among HLA loci, with DRB1 alleles having the most associated TCRs and HLA-C alleles having the fewest. This cohort had only TCR beta chains sequenced, and the lack of alpha or paired-chain data limited which features could be detected. Roughly uniform sequencing depth across donors was assumed in presence/absence analyses, although this assumption may not hold. The classifier was reported to diagnose cytomegalovirus status with high specificity and sensitivity in both the original cohort and the validation cohort. A total of around 150 TCR beta chains were listed by the study as associated with cytomegalovirus. Assigning TCR associations to individual alleles was difficult when HLA alleles, especially DR and DQ, strongly co-occurred. In a later analysis, HLA-associated TCR beta chains were found to be more clonally expanded and to have lower generation probabilities than equally common non-associated chains. Immune exposure information for the cohort was limited to CMV serostatus. In a later genetic analysis, fewer N-insertions in productive TCRs were reported among donors in an Asian-associated ancestry cluster than the roughly 670-donor mean. In a later analysis, several top co-occurrence clusters were reported to appear linked to parvovirus B19, influenza, CMV and Epstein-Barr virus. A group of highly shared sequence variants was considered likely to be a technical artifact of the sequencing pipeline. In a later genetic analysis, a missense DCLRE1C variant was associated with V-gene and J-gene trimming of TCR beta chains, and the association was replicated in an independent cohort. Specific HLA alleles were associated with around 18,000 TCR beta sequences at a false discovery rate of 0.05 in a later analysis. Some IMGT-functional V segments, including TRBV6-2 and TRBV6-3, could not be distinguished by the 87-base-pair reads and were therefore excluded. A further reported finding was that TCR beta sequences accurately predicted the HLA-A and HLA-B alleles for most subjects in the first cohort. Most TCR sequences were seen in very few donors, while some public TCRs were found in many individuals. Most CMV-associated TCR beta chains appeared to be HLA-restricted in a later analysis, and the HLA associations seemed to be driven largely by CMV exposure. Because counts were too low, 15 to 20 rarely observed V segments, including chromosome 9 orphons, were left out of the earlier analysis of some 640 of the donors.

The cohort consisted of 600 to 700 healthy bone marrow donors. At the time of sampling, every cohort member was nominally healthy, though immune exposures that went unrecorded were likely present. The donor tested CMV seropositive, placing the donor among the 289 seropositive members of the cohort. Each donor provided a peripheral blood sample, and peripheral blood mononuclear cells were used for TCR beta sequencing. Genomic DNA was extracted from the blood cell samples with the Qiagen DNeasy Blood Extraction Kit. Regarding this clone: No antigen is known for it. Base qualities are not recorded, but no much larger clone differs from it by a single base.

The germline V gene yields MDHEN for CDR1 and SYDVKM for CDR2. V is pared back by 4 bases and J by 5 bases, with 12 bases lying between the germline termini. There are 13 amino acids in the CDR3, from cysteine to phenylalanine inclusive. CDR3 DNA only is kept here, 39 bases in frame from base 1. The TCR originated in a man aged 35 to 55 in good health and CMV-seropositive. The sample taken for sequencing was PBMCs. The chain is encoded by TRBV28 joined to TRBJ2-7; perhaps TRBD2 is the D gene, with 5 bases matching. The CDR3 protein sequence reads: CASSSPYGDEQYF. The DNA is TGTGCCAGCAGTTCCCCGTACGGGGACGAGCAGTACTTC.